The rows below give T cell receptor beta chains drawn from one sample of a study of shared clonotypes between healthy human individuals. Measured with immunoSEQ multiplex PCR; TCRdb has only the in-frame clones, and not every one. Altogether a few million clones are present, approximately 95% being singletons, with the ten largest covering 0.35% to 0.5%. What was sequenced was naive CD4+ T cells from PBMCs. These receptors all stem from a man aged 18 to 35 in good health. Some clones in this sample may be carry-over from other donors' samples. Each CDR3 is given with its conserved first and last residue. A D gene is named only where the DNA matches it firmly. Clone size is given for some rows only: seen once, a few or many times, or a class if the clone is expanded.

J: TRBJ2-1
V: TRBV11-3
D: TRBD1
size: -
DNA: TGTGCCAGCAGCAGGACAGGGATCCATGAGCAGTTCTTC
CDR3: CASSRTGIHEQFF

J: TRBJ2-3
V: TRBV28
D: -
size: -
DNA: TGTGCCAGCAGTCCCCCCCCCGGGACCCGAGATACGCAGTATTTT
CDR3: CASSPPPGTRDTQYF

J: TRBJ2-7
V: TRBV7-8
D: -
size: once
DNA: TGTGCCAGCAGCTTACTCCGTGGCCCACGGGGCGAGCAGTACTTC
CDR3: CASSLLRGPRGEQYF

J: TRBJ1-4
V: TRBV7-2
D: -
size: -
DNA: TGTGCCAGCAGCTTACACCTCGGGTCTAATGAAAAACTGTTTTTT
CDR3: CASSLHLGSNEKLFF

J: TRBJ1-2
V: TRBV9
D: -
size: once
DNA: TGTGCCAGCAGCCCGGGGGGATACACCTTCTATGGCTACACCTTC
CDR3: CASSPGGYTFYGYTF

J: TRBJ1-2
V: TRBV19
D: -
size: -
DNA: TGTGCCAGTAGTATCTCAGGGGCCCATGGCTACACCTTC
CDR3: CASSISGAHGYTF

J: TRBJ1-2
V: TRBV10-3
D: -
size: once
DNA: TGTGCCATCAGAGTAGACCTTCTGGTTGGCTACACCTTC
CDR3: CAIRVDLLVGYTF

J: TRBJ2-3
V: TRBV28
D: TRBD2
size: -
DNA: TGTGCCAGCACAGTTACTCGAGCGGGGACAGATACGCAGTATTTT
CDR3: CASTVTRAGTDTQYF

J: TRBJ1-2
V: TRBV19
D: -
size: -
DNA: TGTGCCAGTAGTACCCCCGGGGGGAACTATGGCTACACCTTC
CDR3: CASSTPGGNYGYTF

J: TRBJ1-1
V: TRBV28
D: TRBD1
size: -
DNA: TGTGCCAGCACCCGTGGGGGGACAGCCGCTGAAGCTTTCTTT
CDR3: CASTRGGTAAEAFF

J: TRBJ2-2
V: TRBV5-1
D: -
size: -
DNA: TGCGCCAGCAGCTTCGCAGACACCGGGGAGCTGTTTTTT
CDR3: CASSFADTGELFF

J: TRBJ1-2
V: TRBV5-1
D: -
size: -
DNA: TGCGCCAGCAGCTTGGCCTCCGGGGACTGGGGTGGCTACACCTTC
CDR3: CASSLASGDWGGYTF

J: TRBJ2-7
V: TRBV5-1
D: -
size: -
DNA: TGCGCCAGCAGCTTGGTCGGAGGGGGCGCCGACGAGCAGTACTTC
CDR3: CASSLVGGGADEQYF

J: TRBJ1-3
V: TRBV11-2
D: TRBD1
size: -
DNA: TGTGCCAGCAGCTTTAGGACAGGGCCTGCGACGGCTGGAAACACCATATATTTT
CDR3: CASSFRTGPATAGNTIYF

J: TRBJ2-1
V: TRBV11-2
D: -
size: -
DNA: TGTGCCAGCAGAATCACCTTGGATGAGCAGTTCTTC
CDR3: CASRITLDEQFF

J: TRBJ2-5
V: TRBV7-2
D: -
size: once
DNA: TGTGCCAGCAGCTTCTGGGGACGGAGGGCTGAGACCCAGTACTTC
CDR3: CASSFWGRRAETQYF

J: TRBJ2-1
V: TRBV28
D: -
size: -
DNA: TGTGCCAGCAGTGGGGTGTACGAGCAGTTCTTC
CDR3: CASSGVYEQFF

J: TRBJ1-4
V: TRBV2
D: TRBD1
size: -
DNA: TGTGCCAGCAGTCCGACAGGGAGTAATGAAAAACTGTTTTTT
CDR3: CASSPTGSNEKLFF

J: TRBJ1-5
V: TRBV29-1
D: -
size: -
DNA: TGCAGCGTTGGGCAGGGTGGCAGTCAGCCCCAGCATTTT
CDR3: CSVGQGGSQPQHF

J: TRBJ2-5
V: TRBV29-1
D: -
size: -
DNA: TGCAGCGTTGAAGATTGGCGAGAGGGCCTGGGACGCTCGGAGACCCAGTACTTC
CDR3: CSVEDWREGLGRSETQYF

J: TRBJ2-7
V: TRBV6-5
D: -
size: -
DNA: TGTGCCAGCAGCCCGGACAGCTCCTACGAGCAGTACTTC
CDR3: CASSPDSSYEQYF

J: TRBJ2-2
V: TRBV9
D: TRBD2
size: few
DNA: TGTGCCAGCAGCGCGACTAGCCGGAGCACCGGGGAGCTGTTTTTT
CDR3: CASSATSRSTGELFF

J: TRBJ1-2
V: TRBV2
D: TRBD1
size: -
DNA: TGTGCCAGCAGTGGACAGGGGGCTTCTGGCTACACCTTC
CDR3: CASSGQGASGYTF

J: TRBJ2-5
V: TRBV2
D: -
size: -
DNA: TGTGCCAGCAGCGTGACTTGGGGAGAGACCCAGTACTTC
CDR3: CASSVTWGETQYF

J: TRBJ1-4
V: TRBV5-5
D: -
size: -
DNA: TGTGCCAGCAGCTTGGCCCCTTCCCGGGGAGGAACTAATGAAAAACTGTTTTTT
CDR3: CASSLAPSRGGTNEKLFF

J: TRBJ2-1
V: TRBV19
D: TRBD1
size: -
DNA: TGTGCCAGTAGTAATTTGGGGACAGGAACCGATGAGCAGTTCTTC
CDR3: CASSNLGTGTDEQFF

J: TRBJ1-2
V: TRBV5-1
D: -
size: -
DNA: TGCGCCAGCAGCTTAGACAGGACCAACTATGGCTACACCTTC
CDR3: CASSLDRTNYGYTF

J: TRBJ1-4
V: TRBV18
D: -
size: -
DNA: TGTGCCAGCTCACTTCTGGGTGCTAATGAAAAACTGTTTTTT
CDR3: CASSLLGANEKLFF

J: TRBJ2-7
V: TRBV5-6
D: -
size: -
DNA: TGTGCCAGCAGCTCCCCGTTGGGGGGCTCCTACGAGCAGTACTTC
CDR3: CASSSPLGGSYEQYF

J: TRBJ1-1
V: TRBV5-1
D: -
size: -
DNA: TGCGCCAGCAGCTTGGACCCGGGTAGTGAAGCTTTCTTT
CDR3: CASSLDPGSEAFF

J: TRBJ2-7
V: TRBV28
D: -
size: -
DNA: TGTGCCAGCAGTTTGTTACAGAACGAGCAGTACTTC
CDR3: CASSLLQNEQYF

J: TRBJ2-7
V: TRBV18
D: TRBD1
size: -
DNA: TGTGCCAGCTCACCACCGGGACAGGGACCCTACGAGCAGTACTTC
CDR3: CASSPPGQGPYEQYF

J: TRBJ1-1
V: TRBV10-3
D: TRBD1
size: -
DNA: TGTGCCATCAGCACGACAGGGGGCGCCTCTGAAGCTTTCTTT
CDR3: CAISTTGGASEAFF

J: TRBJ2-3
V: TRBV9
D: -
size: -
DNA: TGTGCCAGCAACCCGATCCGGGTAGATACGCAGTATTTT
CDR3: CASNPIRVDTQYF

J: TRBJ2-7
V: TRBV18
D: TRBD1
size: -
DNA: TGTGCCAGCTCACCAACCGGACAGGGTTTCGCCTACGAGCAGTACTTC
CDR3: CASSPTGQGFAYEQYF

J: TRBJ2-1
V: TRBV10-3
D: -
size: -
DNA: TGTGCCACTCAAGCGGGTTCGTCGGACAATGAGCAGTTCTTC
CDR3: CATQAGSSDNEQFF

J: TRBJ2-7
V: TRBV6-5
D: -
size: -
DNA: TGTGCCAGCAGTTACCGGCAGGCATCCTACGAGCAGTACTTC
CDR3: CASSYRQASYEQYF

J: TRBJ2-1
V: TRBV27
D: -
size: -
DNA: TGTGCCAGCAGTTTAGGGGGGAGCCTAGCCGACTACAATGAGCAGTTCTTC
CDR3: CASSLGGSLADYNEQFF

J: TRBJ1-2
V: TRBV11-2
D: -
size: once
DNA: TGTGCCAGCAGCTTTTTAGAGGGCGGCTATGGCTACACCTTC
CDR3: CASSFLEGGYGYTF

J: TRBJ1-3
V: TRBV7-2
D: -
size: -
DNA: TGTGCCAGCAGCTTAGTTGACTCTGGAAACACCATATATTTT
CDR3: CASSLVDSGNTIYF

J: TRBJ2-2
V: TRBV30
D: -
size: -
DNA: TGTGCCTGGATGGGATACACCGGGGAGCTGTTTTTT
CDR3: CAWMGYTGELFF

J: TRBJ2-1
V: TRBV9
D: -
size: -
DNA: TGTGCCAGCAGCGCGGTTATGTGGGGAAATGAGCAGTTCTTC
CDR3: CASSAVMWGNEQFF

J: TRBJ2-2
V: TRBV7-8
D: TRBD2
size: -
DNA: TGTGCCAGCAGCCCGAGGACTAGCGGCAACACCGGGGAGCTGTTTTTT
CDR3: CASSPRTSGNTGELFF

J: TRBJ2-5
V: TRBV28
D: TRBD2
size: -
DNA: TGTGCCAGCAGTCTTAGCGGGACTCAAGAGACCCAGTACTTC
CDR3: CASSLSGTQETQYF

J: TRBJ2-1
V: TRBV9
D: -
size: -
DNA: TGTGCCAGCAGCGACGGAAACAATGAGCAGTTCTTC
CDR3: CASSDGNNEQFF

J: TRBJ2-5
V: TRBV5-8
D: TRBD2
size: -
DNA: TGTGCCAGCAGCATCCCTGCGGGGGGCGTGGAGACCCAGTACTTC
CDR3: CASSIPAGGVETQYF

J: TRBJ1-2
V: TRBV11-2
D: TRBD1
size: -
DNA: TGTGCCAGCAGCCAGGACAGGAACTATGGCTACACCTTC
CDR3: CASSQDRNYGYTF

J: TRBJ1-1
V: TRBV7-9
D: -
size: -
DNA: TGTGCCAGCAGCTTAGCGGGGTGGCGGAACACTGAAGCTTTCTTT
CDR3: CASSLAGWRNTEAFF

J: TRBJ2-7
V: TRBV5-1
D: -
size: -
DNA: TGCGCCAGCAGCTTGAAGGCCGAAGGGGCATACGAGCAGTACTTC
CDR3: CASSLKAEGAYEQYF

J: TRBJ2-1
V: TRBV7-9
D: TRBD2
size: -
DNA: TGTGCCAGCAGCCTTTTCCTCGTACTAGCGGCCCTCAGGGAGCAGTTCTTC
CDR3: CASSLFLVLAALREQFF

J: TRBJ2-1
V: TRBV7-3
D: TRBD2
size: -
DNA: TGTGCCAGCAGCTTAACGCCGGGACTAGCGGGAGATCTTTTGGTTGAGCAGTTCTTC
CDR3: CASSLTPGLAGDLLVEQFF

J: TRBJ1-1
V: TRBV20-1
D: -
size: -
DNA: TGCAGTGTTCCGGGACCCTCCCAAGCTTTCTTT
CDR3: CSVPGPSQAFF

J: TRBJ2-5
V: TRBV7-2
D: TRBD1
size: -
DNA: TGTGCCAGCAGCCCGAGACAGGGGACTGGAGAGACCCAGTACTTC
CDR3: CASSPRQGTGETQYF

J: TRBJ2-7
V: TRBV6-6
D: TRBD2
size: few
DNA: TGTGCCAGCACAGCGGGAGGGCCGTACGAGCAGTACTTC
CDR3: CASTAGGPYEQYF

J: TRBJ1-1
V: TRBV7-9
D: -
size: few
DNA: TGTGCCAGCACGGCTTTAGGCGGGTTCCACACTGAAGCTTTCTTT
CDR3: CASTALGGFHTEAFF

J: TRBJ1-1
V: TRBV5-1
D: -
size: -
DNA: TGCGCCAGCAGCTTAGGTTTTTTGCAGACGAACACTGAAGCTTTCTTT
CDR3: CASSLGFLQTNTEAFF

J: TRBJ1-2
V: TRBV27
D: -
size: once
DNA: TGTGCCAGCAGTCCCCGGGTCACAGGGATGGGAGGAGGCTACTATGGCTACACCTTC
CDR3: CASSPRVTGMGGGYYGYTF

J: TRBJ2-7
V: TRBV28
D: TRBD1
size: -
DNA: TGTGCCAGCAGTTTACCGACAGGGGGCGCTTCCTACGAGCAGTACTTC
CDR3: CASSLPTGGASYEQYF

J: TRBJ2-2
V: TRBV27
D: -
size: -
DNA: TGTGCCAGCAGTTTTTGGGGGACCGGGGAGCTGTTTTTT
CDR3: CASSFWGTGELFF

J: TRBJ2-2
V: TRBV6-6
D: -
size: -
DNA: TGTGCCAGCAGTTATAGCTACAGGAGAAACACCGGGGAGCTGTTTTTT
CDR3: CASSYSYRRNTGELFF